This T cell receptor (beta chain) is from a study of OX40 agonist ivuxolimab in advanced cancers. Across the whole study: Patients were treated with intravenous ivuxolimab, dosed at 0.01 to 10 mg/kg and infused every 2 weeks. Averaging about 60 years in age, with a range of roughly 20 to 90, the cohort was 82.7% male. Points from the study as a whole: The study found that CD8+ T cells averaged more expanded clones than CD4+. The study observed clonal expansion of CD4+ and CD8+ blood T cells by week 6 at 0.1 to 3.0 mg/kg.

As concerns this clone: Its antigen remains unidentified.

The V gene's germline CDR1 is MNHEY and CDR2 SVGAGI. V gave up 11 bases and J gave up 4 bases, with 11 bases separating them. The CDR3 length is 11 residues. Profiling relied on immunoSEQ multiplex PCR, and the TCRdb table lists in-frame clones only, not all of them. The table lists fewer than 35,000 clones, roughly four fifths of them singletons. The TCR originated in an adult with an advanced solid tumor such as melanoma, head and neck, liver or kidney cancer. The chain combines TRBV6-5 with TRBJ1-2, with D unclear. The specimen comprised CD4+ or CD8+ T cells sorted from blood, sampled in a trial of the OX40 agonist ivuxolimab. CDR3 residues: CASTKVYGYTF. Written as DNA, the CDR3 is TGTGCCTCGACTAAGGTCTATGGCTACACCTTC.